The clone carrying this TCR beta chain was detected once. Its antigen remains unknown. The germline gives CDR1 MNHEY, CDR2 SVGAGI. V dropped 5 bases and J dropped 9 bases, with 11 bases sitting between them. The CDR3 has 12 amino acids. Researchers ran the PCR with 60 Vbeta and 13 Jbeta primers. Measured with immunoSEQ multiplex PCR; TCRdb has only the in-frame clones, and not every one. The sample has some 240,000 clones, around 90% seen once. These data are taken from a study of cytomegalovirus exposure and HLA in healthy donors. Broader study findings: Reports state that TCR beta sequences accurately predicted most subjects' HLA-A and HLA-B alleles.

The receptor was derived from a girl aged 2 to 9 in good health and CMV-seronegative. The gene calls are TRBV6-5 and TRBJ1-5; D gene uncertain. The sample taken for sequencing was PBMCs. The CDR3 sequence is CASSKPRGPQHF. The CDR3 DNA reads TGTGCCAGCAGTAAACCCCGGGGGCCCCAGCATTTT.